This T cell receptor beta chain was captured in a study of spatial heterogeneity in lung cancer. Study in general: Donors were approximately 70 untreated early-stage non-small cell lung cancer patients.

Comments on this clonotype: Its cognate antigen is unknown. The library was built for alpha chains, so this beta chain is an off-target read and its size means little.

The time point denotes: blood at routine non-recurrence follow-up after resection. A distinct unique molecular identifier was carried by each TCR cDNA molecule. From the 5' RACE reads, TCRdb called clonotypes with MiXCR, one entry per CDR3 protein. The data contain more than 85 distinct CDR3 sequences, 26% of them singletons. Study-level results: TCRs found ubiquitously expanded in tumor appeared in blood more at resection than at follow-up.

The germline V gene has CDR1 SNHLY and CDR2 FYNNEI. The CDR3 is made up of 14 amino acids. The V end was cut by 7 bases, the J end by 4 bases, with 17 bases between. This sequence joins TRBV2 and TRBJ2-7; tentatively, D is TRBD2 (6 bases). The receptor was isolated from a male donor with early-stage non-small cell lung cancer. Sequences were derived from PBMCs, sampled at follow-up. Written as DNA, the CDR3 is TGTGCCAGCAAGGTGGGAGGAGGCCGGTACGAGCAGTACTTC. Translation gives CASKVGGGRYEQYF.